This TCR beta chain originates from a study of blood T cell repertoires in COVID-19. Study-level background: Sources were T cells, B-cell-depleted T cells, or PBMCs; the material itself was cDNA or gDNA.

In the authors' methods: Amplification of reference gene primers provided the estimated nucleated cell counts. Assay: immunoSEQ multiplex PCR; the TCRdb copy retains only in-frame clones and omits some. V, J and clone size were drawn from that table, and D and trimming were deduced from the DNA. The sample holds about 480,000 clones, approximately 90% seen once. Germline values: CDR1 MNHEY, CDR2 SVGAGI. The CDR3 contains 14 residues. V was trimmed by 8 bases and J by 4 bases, leaving 15 bases between them. Sequenced material: PBMCs or T cells enriched from blood (not recorded which). This chain joins TRBV6-5 and TRBJ1-3; D is perhaps TRBD1 (5 bases). This receptor was identified in a woman aged 35 to 49 who had recovered from COVID-19. CDR3 in amino acids: CASVYGGTGNTIYF. The CDR3 bases are TGTGCCAGCGTGTATGGAGGGACGGGAAACACCATATATTTT.